Listed below are T cell receptor beta chains from one sample, sequenced in a study of response to subunit inactivated influenza vaccine. TCRdb re-called the RT-PCR reads through MiXCR, storing one row per CDR3 protein. This repertoire shows around 650,000 distinct CDR3 sequences, roughly 14% found once; its top ten account for approximately 10%. The material was PBMCs from blood, obtained less than 13 days after vaccination. All receptors derive from a man aged 45 to 65 who received an inactivated influenza vaccine. The CDR3 runs from the conserved cysteine through the conserved F or W. A D gene is named only where the DNA matches it firmly. Clone size is shown for a subset of rows, as once, few, many or a class of expanded clone.

cdr3_aa: CASSLVGPEAPLHF
cdr3_nt: TGTGCCAGCAGTTTAGTAGGGCCCGAGGCACCCCTCCACTTT
cdr3_length: 14
v_call: TRBV12-3/TRBV12-4
clone_size: .
d_call: .
j_call: TRBJ1-6

cdr3_aa: CASRPTIGETQYF
cdr3_nt: TGTGCCTCCAGACCGACGATTGGGGAGACCCAGTACTTC
cdr3_length: 13
v_call: TRBV10-3
clone_size: .
d_call: .
j_call: TRBJ2-5

cdr3_aa: CASSSGTANFGELFF
cdr3_nt: TGTGCCAGCAGCTCGGGGACAGCCAACTTCGGGGAGCTGTTTTTT
cdr3_length: 15
v_call: TRBV13
clone_size: few
d_call: TRBD1
j_call: TRBJ2-2

cdr3_aa: CSAQPGLGHYEQYF
cdr3_nt: TGCAGCGCCCAACCGGGACTAGGGCACTACGAGCAGTACTTC
cdr3_length: 14
v_call: TRBV29-1
clone_size: .
d_call: TRBD2
j_call: TRBJ2-7

cdr3_aa: CASSYSPRAGDTQYF
cdr3_nt: TGTGCCAGCAGTTACTCACCCAGGGCTGGGGATACGCAGTATTTT
cdr3_length: 15
v_call: TRBV6-5
clone_size: few
d_call: .
j_call: TRBJ2-3

cdr3_aa: CSAREQQGSQPQHF
cdr3_nt: TGCAGTGCTAGAGAACAACAGGGAAGTCAGCCCCAGCATTTT
cdr3_length: 14
v_call: TRBV20-1
clone_size: .
d_call: .
j_call: TRBJ1-5

cdr3_aa: CASSPSPRTGEAFF
cdr3_nt: TGTGCCAGCAGTCCATCCCCGAGGACGGGTGAAGCTTTCTTT
cdr3_length: 14
v_call: TRBV12-3/TRBV12-4
clone_size: .
d_call: .
j_call: TRBJ1-1

cdr3_aa: CASSLEGNGNQPQHF
cdr3_nt: TGCGCCAGCAGCTTGGAGGGGAATGGCAATCAGCCCCAGCATTTT
cdr3_length: 15
v_call: TRBV5-1
clone_size: few
d_call: .
j_call: TRBJ1-5

cdr3_aa: CSAKGAQQEIRNTIYF
cdr3_nt: TGCAGTGCTAAGGGGGCCCAACAGGAGATCAGAAACACCATATATTTT
cdr3_length: 16
v_call: TRBV20-1
clone_size: few
d_call: TRBD1
j_call: TRBJ1-3

cdr3_aa: CASSLASEQFF
cdr3_nt: TGTGCCAGCAGCCTAGCATCTGAGCAGTTCTTC
cdr3_length: 11
v_call: TRBV27
clone_size: many
d_call: .
j_call: TRBJ2-1

cdr3_aa: CASSLTQGHNEQFF
cdr3_nt: TGTGCCAGCAGCTTAACTCAGGGTCACAATGAGCAGTTCTTC
cdr3_length: 14
v_call: TRBV7-9
clone_size: many
d_call: .
j_call: TRBJ2-1

cdr3_aa: CASSFYRFTDTQYF
cdr3_nt: TGTGCCAGCAGCTTTTATAGGTTCACAGATACGCAGTATTTT
cdr3_length: 14
v_call: TRBV5-5
clone_size: .
d_call: .
j_call: TRBJ2-3

cdr3_aa: CASSQDGGHTDTQYF
cdr3_nt: TGCGCCAGCAGCCAAGACGGGGGACACACAGATACGCAGTATTTT
cdr3_length: 15
v_call: TRBV4-1
clone_size: .
d_call: .
j_call: TRBJ2-3

cdr3_aa: CASSPWGAGANTGELFF
cdr3_nt: TGTGCCAGCAGTCCTTGGGGGGCGGGGGCTAACACCGGGGAGCTGTTTTTT
cdr3_length: 17
v_call: TRBV6-1
clone_size: few
d_call: .
j_call: TRBJ2-2

cdr3_aa: CASSSRQGGTEAFF
cdr3_nt: TGTGCCAGCAGTTCCCGACAGGGTGGAACTGAAGCTTTCTTT
cdr3_length: 14
v_call: TRBV12-3/TRBV12-4
clone_size: .
d_call: TRBD1
j_call: TRBJ1-1

cdr3_aa: CASSLVLAGGFYNEQFF
cdr3_nt: TGTGCCAGCAGTTTAGTTCTAGCGGGAGGGTTTTACAATGAGCAGTTCTTC
cdr3_length: 17
v_call: TRBV12-3/TRBV12-4
clone_size: few
d_call: TRBD2
j_call: TRBJ2-1

cdr3_aa: CASSFDSANTGELFF
cdr3_nt: TGTGCCAGCAGCTTCGACAGCGCGAACACCGGGGAGCTGTTTTTT
cdr3_length: 15
v_call: TRBV5-5
clone_size: .
d_call: .
j_call: TRBJ2-2

cdr3_aa: CASMQIAGGPYEQYF
cdr3_nt: TGTGCCAGCATGCAGATAGCGGGAGGGCCCTACGAGCAGTACTTC
cdr3_length: 15
v_call: TRBV6-1
clone_size: .
d_call: TRBD2
j_call: TRBJ2-7

cdr3_aa: CASSHSRARSSYNEQFF
cdr3_nt: TGTGCCAGCAGCCATTCTCGCGCCAGGAGCTCCTACAATGAGCAGTTCTTC
cdr3_length: 17
v_call: TRBV14
clone_size: .
d_call: .
j_call: TRBJ2-1

cdr3_aa: CASSVEDVASYGYTF
cdr3_nt: TGTGCCAGCAGCGTAGAGGATGTGGCGAGCTATGGCTACACCTTC
cdr3_length: 15
v_call: TRBV9
clone_size: many
d_call: .
j_call: TRBJ1-2

cdr3_aa: CASSYRTVNTEAFF
cdr3_nt: TGTGCCAGCAGTTACCGGACGGTGAACACTGAAGCTTTCTTT
cdr3_length: 14
v_call: TRBV6-5
clone_size: many
d_call: .
j_call: TRBJ1-1

cdr3_aa: CASRIYRGGANTEAFF
cdr3_nt: TGTGCCAGTAGAATCTACAGGGGAGGTGCGAACACTGAAGCTTTCTTT
cdr3_length: 16
v_call: TRBV19
clone_size: .
d_call: TRBD1
j_call: TRBJ1-1

cdr3_aa: CASSPSGQGHEQFF
cdr3_nt: TGTGCCAGCTCACCATCGGGACAGGGTCATGAGCAGTTCTTC
cdr3_length: 14
v_call: TRBV18
clone_size: few
d_call: TRBD1
j_call: TRBJ2-1

cdr3_aa: CASSLYRGPYNEQFF
cdr3_nt: TGTGCCAGCAGCTTGTACCGGGGACCTTACAATGAGCAGTTCTTC
cdr3_length: 15
v_call: TRBV5-5
clone_size: .
d_call: .
j_call: TRBJ2-1

cdr3_aa: CSATPPGQGGYGYTF
cdr3_nt: TGCAGTGCCACTCCTCCGGGACAGGGAGGGTATGGCTACACCTTC
cdr3_length: 15
v_call: TRBV20-1
clone_size: many
d_call: TRBD1
j_call: TRBJ1-2

cdr3_aa: CASSLARTGFTGELFF
cdr3_nt: TGTGCCAGCAGCTTAGCGCGGACAGGGTTCACCGGGGAGCTGTTTTTT
cdr3_length: 16
v_call: TRBV7-9
clone_size: .
d_call: TRBD1
j_call: TRBJ2-2

cdr3_aa: CSARAPSGKVQYF
cdr3_nt: TGCAGTGCTAGGGCTCCTAGCGGGAAGGTCCAGTACTTC
cdr3_length: 13
v_call: TRBV20-1
clone_size: few
d_call: TRBD2
j_call: TRBJ2-7

cdr3_aa: CATSNLNRGNQPQHF
cdr3_nt: TGTGCCACCAGCAATCTAAACCGAGGCAATCAGCCCCAGCATTTT
cdr3_length: 15
v_call: TRBV15
clone_size: .
d_call: .
j_call: TRBJ1-5

cdr3_aa: CSARGDIGEETQYF
cdr3_nt: TGCAGTGCTAGAGGCGATATAGGGGAAGAGACCCAGTACTTC
cdr3_length: 14
v_call: TRBV20-1
clone_size: .
d_call: .
j_call: TRBJ2-5

cdr3_aa: CASSTQAGGGEQFF
cdr3_nt: TGTGCCAGCAGTACCCAAGCGGGAGGCGGTGAGCAGTTCTTC
cdr3_length: 14
v_call: TRBV12-3/TRBV12-4
clone_size: few
d_call: TRBD2
j_call: TRBJ2-1

cdr3_aa: CASSYTHASGELFF
cdr3_nt: TGTGCCAGCAGTTACACCCACGCTAGCGGGGAGCTGTTTTTT
cdr3_length: 14
v_call: TRBV6-5
clone_size: .
d_call: .
j_call: TRBJ2-2

cdr3_aa: CATSGPDRTTGELFF
cdr3_nt: TGTGCCACCAGCGGTCCGGACAGGACCACCGGGGAGCTGTTTTTT
cdr3_length: 15
v_call: TRBV15
clone_size: few
d_call: TRBD1
j_call: TRBJ2-2

cdr3_aa: CASSQEGGQGWTEAFF
cdr3_nt: TGTGCCAGCAGCCAAGAGGGGGGACAGGGGTGGACTGAAGCTTTCTTT
cdr3_length: 16
v_call: TRBV3-1
clone_size: .
d_call: TRBD1
j_call: TRBJ1-1

cdr3_aa: CASSKGARNTEAFF
cdr3_nt: TGTGCCAGCAGCAAAGGGGCTCGGAACACTGAAGCTTTCTTT
cdr3_length: 14
v_call: TRBV7-3
clone_size: .
d_call: .
j_call: TRBJ1-1

cdr3_aa: CASSLMGRGFYNEQFF
cdr3_nt: TGTGCCAGCAGTTTAATGGGAAGAGGGTTCTACAATGAGCAGTTCTTC
cdr3_length: 16
v_call: TRBV12-3/TRBV12-4
clone_size: few
d_call: .
j_call: TRBJ2-1

cdr3_aa: CASSLLSGQGPYEQYF
cdr3_nt: TGTGCCAGCAGTTTGTTGTCGGGACAGGGGCCCTACGAGCAGTACTTC
cdr3_length: 16
v_call: TRBV27
clone_size: few
d_call: TRBD1
j_call: TRBJ2-7

cdr3_aa: CATSRDRQNSNQPQHF
cdr3_nt: TGTGCCACCAGCAGAGATAGGCAAAATAGCAATCAGCCCCAGCATTTT
cdr3_length: 16
v_call: TRBV15
clone_size: .
d_call: .
j_call: TRBJ1-5

cdr3_aa: CASSFDNEQFF
cdr3_nt: TGTGCCAGCAGCTTTGATAATGAGCAGTTCTTC
cdr3_length: 11
v_call: TRBV6-2/TRBV6-3
clone_size: many
d_call: .
j_call: TRBJ2-1

cdr3_aa: CASSLSNGGTDTQYF
cdr3_nt: TGTGCCAGCAGTTTATCGAATGGGGGAACAGATACGCAGTATTTT
cdr3_length: 15
v_call: TRBV27
clone_size: .
d_call: .
j_call: TRBJ2-3

cdr3_aa: CASSQSGTQYF
cdr3_nt: TGTGCCAGCAGCCAATCGGGGACCCAGTACTTC
cdr3_length: 11
v_call: TRBV14
clone_size: few
d_call: .
j_call: TRBJ2-5

cdr3_aa: CATLDGGGANFGYTF
cdr3_nt: TGTGCCACTTTAGATGGTGGAGGGGCCAACTTTGGCTACACCTTC
cdr3_length: 15
v_call: TRBV19
clone_size: few
d_call: .
j_call: TRBJ1-2

cdr3_aa: CASSQDYGPGWDTQYF
cdr3_nt: TGCGCCAGCAGCCAAGATTATGGCCCTGGGTGGGATACGCAGTATTTT
cdr3_length: 16
v_call: TRBV4-1
clone_size: few
d_call: .
j_call: TRBJ2-3

cdr3_aa: CASSTLSGGAHNIQYF
cdr3_nt: TGTGCCAGCAGCACTCTTAGCGGGGGGGCGCATAACATTCAGTACTTC
cdr3_length: 16
v_call: TRBV7-8
clone_size: few
d_call: TRBD2
j_call: TRBJ2-4

cdr3_aa: CASNPSGTNTGELFF
cdr3_nt: TGCGCCAGCAATCCTAGCGGTACGAACACCGGGGAGCTGTTTTTT
cdr3_length: 15
v_call: TRBV5-1
clone_size: .
d_call: TRBD2
j_call: TRBJ2-2

cdr3_aa: CAWSVLTLYNEQFF
cdr3_nt: TGTGCCTGGAGTGTACTGACCCTTTACAATGAGCAGTTCTTC
cdr3_length: 14
v_call: TRBV30
clone_size: .
d_call: .
j_call: TRBJ2-1

cdr3_aa: CAPRGAAGGTGELFF
cdr3_nt: TGTGCCCCCCGCGGGGCTGCGGGAGGTACCGGGGAGCTGTTTTTT
cdr3_length: 15
v_call: TRBV10-3
clone_size: .
d_call: TRBD2
j_call: TRBJ2-2

cdr3_aa: CASSLNPGGGGQPQHF
cdr3_nt: TGCGCCAGCAGCTTGAACCCAGGGGGCGGAGGTCAGCCCCAGCATTTT
cdr3_length: 16
v_call: TRBV5-1
clone_size: few
d_call: TRBD1
j_call: TRBJ1-5

cdr3_aa: CASSLDEVTGGTDTQYF
cdr3_nt: TGTGCCAGCAGCTTAGATGAGGTGACGGGAGGCACAGATACGCAGTATTTT
cdr3_length: 17
v_call: TRBV11-2
clone_size: few
d_call: .
j_call: TRBJ2-3

cdr3_aa: CASCRGVQETQYF
cdr3_nt: TGTGCCAGCTGTCGGGGGGTCCAAGAGACCCAGTACTTC
cdr3_length: 13
v_call: TRBV9
clone_size: few
d_call: TRBD2
j_call: TRBJ2-5

cdr3_aa: CSARGTGGAGVAETQYF
cdr3_nt: TGCAGTGCTAGAGGAACAGGGGGCGCAGGAGTAGCAGAGACCCAGTACTTC
cdr3_length: 17
v_call: TRBV20-1
clone_size: .
d_call: TRBD1
j_call: TRBJ2-5

cdr3_aa: CSARDRGDTIYF
cdr3_nt: TGCAGTGCTCGGGACAGGGGAGACACCATATATTTT
cdr3_length: 12
v_call: TRBV20-1
clone_size: few
d_call: TRBD1
j_call: TRBJ1-3

cdr3_aa: CASSLETVSYEQYF
cdr3_nt: TGTGCCAGCAGCTTGGAGACAGTCTCCTACGAGCAGTACTTC
cdr3_length: 14
v_call: TRBV5-6
clone_size: .
d_call: .
j_call: TRBJ2-7

cdr3_aa: CASSNTGTGIYTDTQYF
cdr3_nt: TGTGCCAGCAGCAACACCGGGACAGGAATATACACAGATACGCAGTATTTT
cdr3_length: 17
v_call: TRBV7-2
clone_size: .
d_call: TRBD1
j_call: TRBJ2-3

cdr3_aa: CASSHHSGSRSYEQYF
cdr3_nt: TGTGCCAGCAGCCACCACTCCGGGTCCCGCTCCTACGAGCAGTACTTC
cdr3_length: 16
v_call: TRBV14
clone_size: .
d_call: .
j_call: TRBJ2-7